One and the same sample provided the 19 T cell receptor beta chains below, sequenced in a study of cytomegalovirus exposure and HLA in healthy donors. Both 60 Vbeta primers and 13 Jbeta primers went into the PCR. TCRdb's table, derived via immunoSEQ multiplex PCR, lists solely in-frame clones and lacks some. Found here are a few hundred thousand clones, roughly 70% of them singletons; the top ten hold under 3%. The specimen was PBMCs. Receptors originate from a female donor in good health and CMV-seronegative.

This clone was counted between two and nine times. This chain connects TRBV11-2 to TRBJ2-7, with TRBD1 as a possible D gene (6 bases). The CDR3 has 12 amino acids. Germline V lookup: CDR1 SGHAT, CDR2 FQNNGV. V lost 3 bases, J lost 8 bases, and 11 bases lay in between. The CDR3 DNA reads TGTGCCAGCAGCTTGGAACAGGGCCAGCAGTACTTC. Protein sequence: CASSLEQGQQYF.

This rearrangement joins TRBV11-2 to TRBJ1-5; TRBD1 matches 9 bases. This CDR3 region has 13 residues. V dropped 5 bases and J dropped 5; count of bases not matched to a gene: 1. Germline lookup yields CDR1 SGHAT and CDR2 FQNNGV. CDR3 nucleotide sequence: TGTGCCAGCAGCCGGGACAGGGATCAGCCCCAGCATTTT. As protein: CASSRDRDQPQHF.

The chain couples TRBV14 to TRBJ2-1; the match to TRBD2 covers 9 bases. The CDR3 runs 16 residues. The germline V gene has CDR1 SGHDN and CDR2 FVKESK. With V trimmed by 4 bases and J by 6 bases, 10 bases remained unmatched. The DNA for the CDR3 is TGTGCCAGCAGCCGGTTGCCACTAGCGGGCGGCAATGAGCAGTTCTTC. This gives the protein CASSRLPLAGGNEQFF.

The chain couples TRBV6-5 to TRBJ2-1; D gene uncertain. The germline CDR1 and CDR2 sequences are MNHEY and SVGAGI. CDR3 length: 13 residues. The V end lost 4 bases, the J end lost 7 bases, and 11 bases lay between the germline ends. Here the CDR3 reads CASSSPGLNEQFF. As DNA, the CDR3 is TGTGCCAGCAGTTCTCCGGGTCTTAATGAGCAGTTCTTC.

CDR3 in DNA: TGTGCCAGCAGCTTAGTACCGGGACAGGGGCTTGTGGGCACCGGGGAGCTGTTTTTT. Protein product: CASSLVPGQGLVGTGELFF. The chain combines TRBV7-9 with TRBJ2-2, with TRBD1 matching 10 bases. The J segment lost 4 bases and the V segment lost 1 base, leaving 12 bases of the junction unmatched. Per the germline V gene, CDR1 is SEHNR and CDR2 is FQNEAQ (reference sequence). This CDR3 comprises 19 residues.

The rearrangement joins TRBV19 to TRBJ1-1, with D possibly being TRBD1 (5 bases). CDR1 is LNHDA, CDR2 SQIVND, per germline (reference sequence). This CDR3 is built from 12 residues. V lost 2 bases and J lost 11, with 12 bases in between. This CDR3 reads CASSISGPKAFF. As DNA, the CDR3 is TGTGCCAGTAGTATATCAGGGCCGAAGGCTTTCTTT.

V gene TRBV5-4 combines with J gene TRBJ2-1; 7 positions agree with TRBD1. Losses at the gene ends were 0 bases for V and 14 bases for J; bases not matched to a gene: 5. The germline gives CDR1 SGHNT, CDR2 YYREEE (reference sequence). This CDR3 has 12 amino acids. The CDR3 loop is CASSLGTGVKFF. The CDR3 DNA sequence: TGTGCCAGCAGCTTGGGGACAGGAGTTAAGTTCTTC.

The chain recombines TRBV14 with TRBJ1-1; TRBD1 aligns across 7 bases. V shed 3 bases, J shed 0 bases, and the junction held 4 bases outside the gene matches. In germline, CDR1 is SGHDN, CDR2 FVKESK. The CDR3 consists of 15 residues. The CDR3 reads CASSQRTGMNTEAFF. CDR3 DNA: TGTGCCAGCAGCCAGCGGACAGGCATGAACACTGAAGCTTTCTTT.

V usage is TRBV6-5 and J usage is TRBJ2-1; tentatively, D is TRBD2 (7 bases). The CDR3 is 15 amino acids. CDR1 is MNHEY, CDR2 SVGAGI, per germline. V was clipped by 8 bases and J by 5 bases, with 19 bases between them. The CDR3 spells CASQPRTRGNNEQFF. The DNA for the CDR3 is TGTGCCAGCCAACCGAGGACTAGGGGGAACAATGAGCAGTTCTTC.

The CDR3 DNA follows: TGTGCCAGCAGCGCGGGGGGCTCCCGAAGGGGAGAGACCCAGTACTTC. Its protein product is CASSAGGSRRGETQYF. The genes are TRBV9 and TRBJ2-5, with a weak D call TRBD2 (7 bases). Germline CDR1 reads SGDLS; CDR2 reads YYNGEE. CDR3 length equals 16 residues. Trimming shortened V by 3 bases and J by 4 bases, and 19 bases separated the two germline ends.

V and J are TRBV5-1 and TRBJ2-1, with TRBD2 matching over 8 bases. Germline lookup yields CDR1 SGHRS and CDR2 YFSETQ. The CDR3 length is 15 residues. V shed 3 bases and J 9 bases; nucleotides not matched to a gene: 11. The CDR3 reads CASSSASGLDFEQFF. The CDR3 bases are TGCGCCAGCAGCTCGGCCTCGGGACTAGATTTTGAGCAGTTCTTC.

This clone was counted a single time. The chain combines TRBV5-4 with TRBJ1-2, with TRBD1 matching 7 bases. With V trimmed by 0 bases and J by 8 bases, 4 bases remained unmatched. The V gene's germline CDR1 is SGHNT and CDR2 YYREEE (reference sequence). The CDR3 is 13 amino acids. The CDR3 loop is CASSLEGAEGYTF. DNA of the CDR3: TGTGCCAGCAGCTTGGAGGGGGCGGAGGGCTACACCTTC.

This chain links TRBV28 with TRBJ2-1; the match to TRBD2 covers 7 bases. V was pared by 7 bases and J by 10 bases, with 13 bases of the junction left unmatched. The CDR3 sequence is 14 residues long. Germline lookup yields CDR1 MDHEN and CDR2 SYDVKM. CDR3 region: CASTPPSGGGEQFF. The CDR3, as DNA: TGTGCCAGCACCCCACCCTCGGGGGGTGGCGAGCAGTTCTTC.

The chain has TRBV11-3 and TRBJ2-1; 12 bases match TRBD2. The CDR3 has 18 amino acids. Per the germline V gene, CDR1 is SGHNT and CDR2 is YENEEA. J gave up 1 base and V 0 bases, and 4 bases lay outside the gene matches. The CDR3 region is CASSLERTSGTSYNEQFF. CDR3 DNA sequence: TGTGCCAGCAGCTTAGAGAGGACTAGCGGGACATCCTACAATGAGCAGTTCTTC. Filled out from reference TRBV11-3 and TRBJ2-1, the complete variable domain reads EAGVVQSPRYKIIEKKQPVAFWCNPISGHNTLYWYLQNLGQGPELLIRYENEEAVDDSQLPKDRFSAERLKGVDSTLKIQPAELGDSAVYLCASSLERTSGTSYNEQFFGPGTRLTVL.

V is TRBV6-1 and J is TRBJ2-1, with D possibly TRBD1 on 6 matching bases. The CDR3 is made up of 17 amino acids. Germline V gene sequence: CDR1 MNHNS, CDR2 SASEGT. V lost 1 base and J 12 bases, leaving 25 bases between the germline ends. CDR3 nucleotides: TGTGCCAGCAGTGAAGAGGTAAACAGGGAAAGAGAAAGCGCGCAGTTCTTC. The encoded protein is CASSEEVNRERESAQFF.

The table lists this clone with a few counts. V gene TRBV7-2 combines with J gene TRBJ2-5; D gene unclear. The CDR3 runs to 14 residues. CDR1 is SGHTA and CDR2 is FQGNSA in the germline V gene. With 3 bases removed from V and 4 bases from J, the gap between germline ends came to 12 bases. The CDR3 region is CASSLSGSRETQYF. DNA of the CDR3: TGTGCCAGCAGCTTGTCTGGCTCTCGAGAGACCCAGTACTTC.

The CDR3 region is CASSETGDTEAFF. The CDR3 coding sequence is TGTGCCAGCAGTGAAACCGGTGACACTGAAGCTTTCTTT. This sequence joins TRBV6-1 and TRBJ1-1, with unresolved D. Germline CDR1 MNHNS, CDR2 SASEGT. The V end was cut by 2 bases, the J end by 3 bases, with 7 bases between. This CDR3 spans 13 amino acids.

This clone was counted once. The V gene is TRBV15, the J gene TRBJ2-7, with 10 nucleotides matching TRBD2. The length of the CDR3 is 16 residues. CDR1 and CDR2 (germline): LNHNV, YYDKDF (reference sequence). V shed 5 bases, J shed 0 bases, and the junction held 7 bases outside the gene matches. The CDR3 DNA is TGTGCCACCAGCGGTCATAGCGGGAGGAGCTCCTACGAGCAGTACTTC. Translation: CATSGHSGRSSYEQYF.

This clone was counted a single time. CDR3: CASSLRDNEQYF. The CDR3 nucleotides are TGTGCCAGCAGCTTAAGGGACAACGAGCAGTACTTC. The chain is built from TRBV7-6 and TRBJ2-7; possible D gene TRBD1, 6 bases. Trimming left V 2 bases short and J 5 bases short, with 7 bases between. The CDR3 has 12 amino acids. The germline gives CDR1 SGHVS, CDR2 FNYEAQ.